This passage covers 22 T cell receptor beta chains from one sample sequenced in a study of T-cell memory formation after mild COVID-19. Each CDR3 protein gets one entry after TCRdb re-called the 5' RACE reads with MiXCR. The data contain 150,000 to 200,000 distinct CDR3 sequences, 20% to 25% of them singletons. Material for sequencing was PBMCs or a T cell subset sorted from them (not recorded which). These receptors originate from an adult woman who had mild COVID-19 (a few samples of this study predate the infection). Cell type and time point are not known.

This clonotype was seen a handful of times. The chain employs TRBV24-1 and TRBJ2-1; 10 bases align to TRBD2. Trimming took 5 bases from V and 8 from J; bases not matched to a gene: 5. Germline-derived CDR1 and CDR2 are KGHDR and SFDVKD. This CDR3 has 14 residues. The CDR3 region has the DNA TGTGCCACCAGTGTTCCTAGCGGGAGCCATGAGCAGTTCTTC. It specifies CATSVPSGSHEQFF.

V is TRBV19 and J is TRBJ2-3, with 7 bases aligning to TRBD1. From germline, CDR1 is LNHDA and CDR2 SQIVND (reference sequence). The J segment lost 2 bases and the V segment lost 8 bases, leaving 4 bases of the junction unmatched. There are 13 residues in the CDR3. CDR3 sequence reads: CASWGQITDTQYF. In nucleotides, the CDR3 is TGTGCCAGTTGGGGACAGATCACAGATACGCAGTATTTT.

The V and J genes are TRBV6-2 or TRBV6-3 and TRBJ2-1, with no clear D. This CDR3 is built from 13 residues. Germline V gene lookup returns CDR1 MNHEY and CDR2 SVGEGT. The ends were cut back, 3 bases at V and 3 bases at J, with 6 bases in the middle. This chain's CDR3 is CASSYKDYNEQFF. The CDR3 coding sequence is TGTGCCAGCAGTTATAAGGACTACAATGAGCAGTTCTTC.

In this sample, this clonotype turned up a few times. The chain has TRBV7-6 and TRBJ1-4; D may be TRBD1 (5 bases). The germline CDR1 and CDR2 sequences are SGHVS and FNYEAQ. CDR3 length equals 15 residues. V lost 5 bases, J lost 12 bases, and 22 bases lay in between. CDR3 sequence (DNA): TGTGCCAGCAGCCCCTCGCCGGGAGACGGGACTGAACTGTTTTTT. Translated: CASSPSPGDGTELFF.

The CDR3 here is CASSEGGNYYGYTF. CDR3 bases: TGTGCCAGCAGTGAAGGGGGGAATTACTATGGCTACACCTTC. The chain uses TRBV25-1 and TRBJ1-2; TRBD1 might be the D (5 bases). Germline V CDR1 and CDR2: MGHDK, SYGVNS. The CDR3 totals 14 residues. The ends were cut back, 2 bases at V and 3 bases at J, with 10 bases in the middle.

The chain carries TRBV9 and TRBJ2-5; D is uncertain. V was trimmed by 4 bases and J by 5 bases, leaving 18 bases between them. Germline CDR1 is SGDLS and CDR2 is YYNGEE. The CDR3 is made up of 15 amino acids. Here the CDR3 DNA reads TGTGCCAGCAGCCCCTCTTGGGTGCGGCTGGAGACCCAGTACTTC. Protein sequence: CASSPSWVRLETQYF.

This clonotype was counted once. The V and J genes are TRBV7-9 and TRBJ2-7; D might be TRBD1 (6 bases). Germline lookup yields CDR1 SEHNR and CDR2 FQNEAQ (reference sequence). The V end lost 7 bases, the J end lost 4 bases, and 14 bases lay between the germline ends. This CDR3 has 13 residues. The CDR3 protein is CASTLEQGYEQYF. As DNA, the CDR3 is TGTGCCAGCACCCTAGAACAGGGATACGAGCAGTACTTC.

This chain connects TRBV6-5 to TRBJ2-2; TRBD1 is a possible D gene (5 bases). Germline lookup yields CDR1 MNHEY and CDR2 SVGAGI. Between the trimmed V and J ends, which lost 0 bases and 7 bases, there was a span of 12 bases. This CDR3 spans 15 amino acids. For the CDR3, the DNA is TGTGCCAGCAGTTACTCGTCAGGGTTAGGCGGGGAGCTGTTTTTT. Residues: CASSYSSGLGGELFF.

A few counts support this clonotype. In DNA, the CDR3 is TGTGCCAGCAGCTTATTTTGGGGGGTGAACACCGGGGAGCTGTTTTTT. This sequence encodes CASSLFWGVNTGELFF. The V gene is TRBV7-6, the J gene TRBJ2-2; perhaps TRBD2 as D (6 bases). Trimming removed 2 bases at V and 1 base at J, with 11 bases between. This CDR3 spans 16 amino acids. CDR1 is SGHVS and CDR2 is FNYEAQ in the germline V gene. Looking up the rest from reference TRBV7-6 and TRBJ2-2 gives the full variable domain: GAGVSQSPRYKVTKRGQDVALRCDPISGHVSLYWYRQALGQGPEFLTYFNYEAQQDKSGLPNDRFSAERPEGSISTLTIQRTEQRDSAMYRCASSLFWGVNTGELFFGEGSRLTVL.

In this sample, this clonotype turned up a few times. The rearrangement uses TRBV11-2 and TRBJ2-3, with 7 bases aligning to TRBD2. Germline CDR1 and CDR2: SGHAT and FQNNGV. The CDR3 loop spans 18 amino acids. With V trimmed by 0 bases and J by 1 base, 10 bases remained unmatched. The CDR3 nucleotides are TGTGCCAGCAGCTTAGATCATTTTGCGGGAGTTGGCACAGATACGCAGTATTTT. The encoded protein is CASSLDHFAGVGTDTQYF. Filled out from reference TRBV11-2 and TRBJ2-3, the complete variable domain reads EAGVAQSPRYKIIEKRQSVAFWCNPISGHATLYWYQQILGQGPKLLIQFQNNGVVDDSQLPKDRFSAERLKGVDSTLKIQPAKLEDSAVYLCASSLDHFAGVGTDTQYFGPGTRLTVL.

This clonotype was seen a handful of times. V is TRBV4-1 and J is TRBJ2-3; no clear D. Germline loops: CDR1 MGHRA, CDR2 YSYEKL. Deletions cut 0 bases from V and 5 bases from J, with 6 bases between. The CDR3 spans 13 residues. The CDR3 DNA sequence: TGCGCCAGCAGCCAAGACGAGCAAGATACGCAGTATTTT. This codes for CASSQDEQDTQYF.

This clonotype showed up just a few times. The chain combines TRBV12-3 or TRBV12-4 with TRBJ2-3; no clear D gene. The V end was cut by 5 bases, the J end by 6 bases, with 12 bases between. The CDR3 covers 13 residues. CDR3 residues: CASSTRPEDTQYF. The CDR3 DNA reads as TGTGCCAGCAGTACCCGCCCGGAGGATACGCAGTATTTT.

This clonotype appeared a few times. V is TRBV5-4 and J is TRBJ2-1; 8 bases match TRBD2. The CDR3 loop spans 15 amino acids. V lost 4 bases and J lost 5; bases outside the gene matches: 8. Germline CDR1 reads SGHNT; CDR2 reads YYREEE (reference sequence). DNA of the CDR3: TGTGCCAGCAGCCAACTACTAGCGGCACACAATGAGCAGTTCTTC. This gives the protein CASSQLLAAHNEQFF.

The sample holds a few counts of this clonotype. V usage is TRBV12-3 or TRBV12-4 and J usage is TRBJ2-1, with 7 bases matching TRBD1. J lost 0 bases, V lost 5 bases, and 4 bases had no gene match. This CDR3 has 15 residues. Here the CDR3 reads CASSPGTDSYNEQFF. The CDR3 DNA sequence: TGTGCCAGCAGTCCCGGGACAGACTCCTACAATGAGCAGTTCTTC.

The genes are TRBV6-5 and TRBJ2-7; D is undetermined. V lost 6 bases and J lost 0, with 18 bases in between. The germline gives CDR1 MNHEY, CDR2 SVGAGI. The CDR3 is 16 residues long. This chain's CDR3 is CASSPQTVSPSYEQYF. The CDR3 DNA sequence: TGTGCCAGCAGCCCACAAACAGTTTCTCCCTCCTACGAGCAGTACTTC.

This clonotype was observed many times. The chain employs TRBV30 and TRBJ2-1; 9 positions agree with TRBD2. Per germline, CDR1 GTSNPN and CDR2 SVGIG (reference sequence). The CDR3 is made up of 17 amino acids. The V gene end was trimmed by 4 bases and the J gene end by 0 bases; junction bases not matched to a gene: 10. CDR3 region: CAWTGVASGVSYNEQFF. The CDR3 nucleotides are TGTGCCTGGACAGGTGTTGCTAGCGGGGTCTCCTACAATGAGCAGTTCTTC.

This clonotype turned up a few times. The chain uses TRBV27 and TRBJ1-6; 7 nucleotides agree with TRBD1. CDR3 length: 15 amino acids. Losses at the gene ends were 7 bases for V and 7 bases for J; bases not matched to a gene: 10. In germline, CDR1 is MNHEY, CDR2 SMNVEV (reference sequence). CDR3 amino acids: CASTRRTGENSPLHF. The CDR3 DNA reads as TGTGCCAGCACCCGTAGGACAGGAGAGAATTCACCCCTCCACTTT.

CDR3 in amino acids: CASSVRENEQFF. The CDR3 DNA reads TGTGCCAGCAGCGTGCGGGAAAATGAGCAGTTCTTC. The chain has TRBV9 and TRBJ2-1, with a tentative D call TRBD2 (6 bases). This CDR3 is built from 12 residues. Trimming shortened V by 2 bases and J by 7 bases, and 7 bases separated the two germline ends. Per the germline V gene, CDR1 is SGDLS and CDR2 is YYNGEE.

This clonotype was found many times. CDR3 bases: TGTGCCACCAGTGATTTGCGGACTAGCGGAACGGAGCAAGAGACCCAGTACTTC. Its translation is CATSDLRTSGTEQETQYF. This chain uses TRBV24-1 with TRBJ2-5, with 10 positions matching TRBD2. The CDR3 extends over 18 amino acids. The germline CDR1 and CDR2 sequences are KGHDR and SFDVKD. Germline trimming cut 0 bases from V and 2 bases from J; bases unmatched to any gene: 8.

This clonotype came up a few times. For the CDR3, the DNA is TGTGCCAGCAGCTTAGATGGAAATTCACCCCTCCACTTT. This encodes CASSLDGNSPLHF. The chain has TRBV7-9 and TRBJ1-6, with D hard to call. This CDR3 has 13 amino acids. V lost 1 base to trimming and J lost 7 bases, with 5 bases between them. Germline-derived CDR1 and CDR2 are SEHNR and FQNEAQ (reference sequence).

The chain couples TRBV7-6 to TRBJ2-3; D is unclear. The CDR3 has 12 residues. Germline V gives CDR1 SGHVS, CDR2 FNYEAQ. Trimming took off 5 bases at V and 5 bases at J, with 8 bases between the two ends. The CDR3 sequence: CASSPAEDTQYF. DNA for the CDR3: TGTGCCAGCAGCCCAGCAGAAGATACGCAGTATTTT.

This clonotype has just a few counts. The chain is built from TRBV12-3 or TRBV12-4 and TRBJ2-1; D may match TRBD1 or TRBD2 (5 bases each). V was shortened by 5 bases and J by 0 bases, with 14 bases between the two germline ends. CDR3 size: 16 residues. The CDR3 nucleotides are TGTGCCAGCAGTCCGATCGTTGGGGGCTCCTACAATGAGCAGTTCTTC. Translating gives CASSPIVGGSYNEQFF.